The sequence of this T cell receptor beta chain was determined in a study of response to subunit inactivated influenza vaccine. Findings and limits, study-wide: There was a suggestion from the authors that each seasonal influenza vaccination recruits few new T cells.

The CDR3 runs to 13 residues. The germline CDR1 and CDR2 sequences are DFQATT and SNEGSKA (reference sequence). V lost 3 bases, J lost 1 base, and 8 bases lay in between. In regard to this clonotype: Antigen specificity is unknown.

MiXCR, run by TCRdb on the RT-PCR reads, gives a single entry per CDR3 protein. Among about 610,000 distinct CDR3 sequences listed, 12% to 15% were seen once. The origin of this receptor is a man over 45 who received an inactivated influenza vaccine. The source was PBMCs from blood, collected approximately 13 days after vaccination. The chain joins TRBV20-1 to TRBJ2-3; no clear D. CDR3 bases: TGCAGTGCTAGGGAAAGGGGCACAGATACGCAGTATTTT. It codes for CSARERGTDTQYF.